The rows below give T cell receptor beta chains drawn from one sample of a study of Ad26.COV2.S vaccination and SARS-CoV-2 variants. Assay used: immunoSEQ multiplex PCR; TCRdb lists only in-frame clones, some missing. The table has fewer than 500,000 clones, around 90% seen once. This material consisted of peripheral blood, taken in a trial of Ad26.COV2.S vaccine versus placebo. The source of these receptors is a person between 18 and 65 years old who received the Ad26.COV2.S COVID-19 vaccine or a placebo. Both conserved end residues are part of each CDR3. D genes are given only for firm matches. Clone size is stated in some rows and not others, as once, few, many or a class when expanded.

d_gene: NA
j_gene: TRBJ1-4
v_gene: TRBV30
abundance: NA
CDR3aa: CAWKTGRAGSNEKLFF
CDR3nt: TGTGCCTGGAAGACAGGTCGGGCAGGGTCTAATGAAAAACTGTTTTTT

d_gene: NA
j_gene: TRBJ1-3
v_gene: TRBV5-5
abundance: NA
CDR3aa: CASSLLTDTFSGNTIYF
CDR3nt: TGTGCCAGCAGCTTGTTAACAGATACCTTCTCTGGAAACACCATATATTTT

d_gene: TRBD1
j_gene: TRBJ1-2
v_gene: TRBV14
abundance: NA
CDR3aa: CASSQDWTGGDGYTF
CDR3nt: TGTGCCAGCAGCCAAGATTGGACAGGGGGCGATGGCTACACCTTC

d_gene: TRBD1
j_gene: TRBJ2-7
v_gene: TRBV9
abundance: NA
CDR3aa: CASSKTGGYEQYF
CDR3nt: TGTGCCAGCAGTAAAACAGGGGGCTACGAGCAGTACTTC

d_gene: NA
j_gene: TRBJ1-2
v_gene: TRBV27
abundance: NA
CDR3aa: CASSIREGYGYTF
CDR3nt: TGTGCCAGCAGTATCCGGGAGGGATATGGCTACACCTTC

d_gene: TRBD2
j_gene: TRBJ2-7
v_gene: TRBV19
abundance: NA
CDR3aa: CASSMTSGYDYEQYF
CDR3nt: TGTGCCAGTAGTATGACTAGCGGGTATGATTACGAGCAGTACTTC

d_gene: NA
j_gene: TRBJ2-1
v_gene: TRBV7-9
abundance: NA
CDR3aa: CASSFSLNEQFF
CDR3nt: TGTGCCAGCAGTTTTAGTCTCAATGAGCAGTTCTTC

d_gene: TRBD1
j_gene: TRBJ1-5
v_gene: TRBV30
abundance: NA
CDR3aa: CAWRKTGGNQPQHF
CDR3nt: TGTGCCTGGAGGAAGACAGGGGGCAATCAGCCCCAGCATTTT

d_gene: NA
j_gene: TRBJ2-2
v_gene: TRBV2
abundance: NA
CDR3aa: CASIRHNTGELFF
CDR3nt: TGTGCCAGCATCCGACACAACACCGGGGAGCTGTTTTTT

d_gene: TRBD2
j_gene: TRBJ2-6
v_gene: TRBV9
abundance: NA
CDR3aa: CASSASAGSSSGANVLTF
CDR3nt: TGTGCCAGCAGCGCCTCAGCGGGATCAAGCTCTGGGGCCAACGTCCTGACTTTC

d_gene: TRBD1
j_gene: TRBJ2-7
v_gene: TRBV18
abundance: NA
CDR3aa: CASSPFDRGSYEQYF
CDR3nt: TGTGCCAGCTCACCATTCGACAGGGGCTCCTACGAGCAGTACTTC

d_gene: TRBD2
j_gene: TRBJ2-1
v_gene: TRBV7-9
abundance: NA
CDR3aa: CASSLGAGPDNEQFF
CDR3nt: TGTGCCAGCAGCTTAGGAGCGGGACCAGACAATGAGCAGTTCTTC

d_gene: NA
j_gene: TRBJ1-2
v_gene: TRBV4-2
abundance: NA
CDR3aa: CASSQEGNGYTF
CDR3nt: TGTGCCAGCAGCCAAGAAGGGAATGGCTACACCTTC

d_gene: NA
j_gene: TRBJ1-2
v_gene: TRBV12-3/TRBV12-4
abundance: NA
CDR3aa: CASSPQGYGYTF
CDR3nt: TGTGCCAGCAGCCCTCAGGGTTATGGCTACACCTTC

d_gene: NA
j_gene: TRBJ2-1
v_gene: TRBV9
abundance: once
CDR3aa: CASSGPPELGNEQFF
CDR3nt: TGTGCCAGCAGCGGACCCCCGGAGCTGGGCAATGAGCAGTTCTTC

d_gene: NA
j_gene: TRBJ2-1
v_gene: TRBV30
abundance: NA
CDR3aa: CAWNQGDYNEQFF
CDR3nt: TGTGCCTGGAACCAGGGAGACTACAATGAGCAGTTCTTC

d_gene: NA
j_gene: TRBJ1-1
v_gene: TRBV4-3
abundance: once
CDR3aa: CASSQDLRAYTEAFF
CDR3nt: TGCGCCAGCAGCCAAGATCTCAGGGCGTACACTGAAGCTTTCTTT

d_gene: NA
j_gene: TRBJ2-2
v_gene: TRBV6-1
abundance: NA
CDR3aa: CASSEARTGELFF
CDR3nt: TGTGCCAGCAGTGAAGCGCGCACCGGGGAGCTGTTTTTT

d_gene: TRBD2
j_gene: TRBJ2-1
v_gene: TRBV6-2/TRBV6-3
abundance: NA
CDR3aa: CASSHNPSGTSGYNEQFF
CDR3nt: TGTGCCAGCAGTCACAACCCCTCGGGGACTAGCGGCTACAATGAGCAGTTCTTC

d_gene: NA
j_gene: TRBJ1-5
v_gene: TRBV19
abundance: few
CDR3aa: CASTFRGRGQPQHF
CDR3nt: TGTGCCAGTACCTTCAGAGGGCGAGGTCAGCCCCAGCATTTT

d_gene: TRBD2
j_gene: TRBJ2-1
v_gene: TRBV5-4
abundance: NA
CDR3aa: CASSFTLAIHNNEQFF
CDR3nt: TGTGCCAGCAGCTTTACACTAGCGATACACAACAATGAGCAGTTCTTC

d_gene: NA
j_gene: TRBJ1-2
v_gene: TRBV28
abundance: NA
CDR3aa: CASSLNGNYGYTF
CDR3nt: TGTGCCAGCAGTTTGAATGGGAACTATGGCTACACCTTC

d_gene: TRBD2
j_gene: TRBJ2-5
v_gene: TRBV9
abundance: NA
CDR3aa: CASSVGGTSGQETQYF
CDR3nt: TGTGCCAGCAGCGTGGGGGGGACTAGCGGACAAGAGACCCAGTACTTC

d_gene: NA
j_gene: TRBJ1-1
v_gene: TRBV5-1
abundance: NA
CDR3aa: CASSLEWGGQTEAFF
CDR3nt: TGCGCCAGCAGCTTGGAATGGGGAGGGCAGACTGAAGCTTTCTTT

d_gene: TRBD1
j_gene: TRBJ2-7
v_gene: TRBV7-9
abundance: once
CDR3aa: CASSSGQGRWGEQYF
CDR3nt: TGTGCCAGCAGCTCGGGACAGGGGAGGTGGGGCGAGCAGTACTTC

d_gene: NA
j_gene: TRBJ2-7
v_gene: TRBV7-2
abundance: NA
CDR3aa: CASSLAQGRVYEQYF
CDR3nt: TGTGCCAGCAGCTTAGCGCAGGGCAGGGTGTACGAGCAGTACTTC

d_gene: TRBD1
j_gene: TRBJ1-4
v_gene: TRBV6-5
abundance: NA
CDR3aa: CASSPWTGYNEKLFF
CDR3nt: TGTGCCAGCAGTCCCTGGACAGGCTACAATGAAAAACTGTTTTTT

d_gene: NA
j_gene: TRBJ1-2
v_gene: TRBV25-1
abundance: NA
CDR3aa: CASSDPTLGTVFGYTF
CDR3nt: TGTGCCAGCAGTGATCCAACCCTGGGGACCGTCTTTGGCTACACCTTC

d_gene: TRBD1
j_gene: TRBJ2-5
v_gene: TRBV18
abundance: NA
CDR3aa: CASSLQGVQETQYF
CDR3nt: TGTGCCAGCTCTCTCCAGGGGGTCCAAGAGACCCAGTACTTC

d_gene: NA
j_gene: TRBJ2-7
v_gene: TRBV18
abundance: NA
CDR3aa: CASSQASYTYEQYF
CDR3nt: TGTGCCAGCTCACAGGCTTCTTACACCTACGAGCAGTACTTC

d_gene: NA
j_gene: TRBJ1-1
v_gene: TRBV3-1/TRBV3-2
abundance: NA
CDR3aa: CASSAHQGVTEAFF
CDR3nt: TGTGCCAGCAGCGCCCACCAAGGGGTCACTGAAGCTTTCTTT

d_gene: NA
j_gene: TRBJ1-1
v_gene: TRBV18
abundance: NA
CDR3aa: CASQDSGETNTEAFF
CDR3nt: TGTGCCAGCCAAGATTCAGGGGAAACGAACACTGAAGCTTTCTTT

d_gene: NA
j_gene: TRBJ1-1
v_gene: TRBV2
abundance: NA
CDR3aa: CASSNRALLNTEAFF
CDR3nt: TGTGCCAGCAGTAACAGGGCCCTACTGAACACTGAAGCTTTCTTT

d_gene: NA
j_gene: TRBJ2-3
v_gene: TRBV4-1
abundance: NA
CDR3aa: CASSQSTDTQYF
CDR3nt: TGCGCCAGCAGCCAGTCGACAGATACGCAGTATTTT